The clone carrying this TCR beta chain came up many times. These data originate in a study of Graves' ophthalmopathy and Graves' hyperthyroidism. On the study more broadly: Where ophthalmopathy was absent within 18 months of follow-up, hyperthyroidism was stable.

Clinicians made diagnoses from clinical symptoms, serum thyroxine, TRAb, thyroid ultrasound and orbital computed tomography. Germline V CDR1 and CDR2: SGDLS, YYNGEE. The CDR3 is 16 residues long. Trimming at V came to 3 bases and at J to 4 bases, leaving 6 bases not matched to a gene. Transcripts of RNA were the source for amplifying TCR beta CDR3 regions. First-round RT-PCR used HTBI primers; second-round multiplex PCR followed. TCRdb passed the multiplex PCR reads through MiXCR, listing each CDR3 protein once. This sample has over a million distinct CDR3 sequences, with less than 45% found just once.

Sequences were obtained from peripheral blood or thyroid tissue (not recorded which). This TCR was sampled from an adult man with Graves' hyperthyroidism. The V gene is TRBV9, the J gene TRBJ2-5, with 13 bases lining up with TRBD2. CDR3 sequence: CASSGTSGGAAETQYF. The CDR3 coding sequence is TGTGCCAGCAGCGGAACTAGCGGGGGGGCCGCAGAGACCCAGTACTTC.